The rows below give T cell receptor beta chains drawn from one sample of a study of cytotoxic CD8 clonotypes in ibrutinib-treated CLL. Profiled with immunoSEQ multiplex PCR; TCRdb holds only in-frame clones, not every one. The data hold some 200,000 clones, with roughly three quarters observed a single time. The material sequenced was PBMCs, taken after 12 months of ibrutinib treatment. These receptors were obtained from a human donor with chronic lymphocytic leukemia. CDR3s include the opening cysteine and the closing phenylalanine or tryptophan. Fields, in order: D gene, J gene, V gene, CDR3 length, clone size, CDR3 protein, CDR3 DNA. A D gene is named only where the DNA matches it firmly. Size values are once, few and many counts, or a class for expanded clones, and some rows have none.

D: TRBD1; J: TRBJ2-7; V: TRBV30; length: 14; size: -; CDR3: CAWTTGTGDPEQYF; DNA: TGTGCCTGGACTACCGGGACAGGGGATCCCGAGCAGTACTTC
D: -; J: TRBJ2-7; V: TRBV4-1; length: 14; size: -; CDR3: CASSQGGGPGEQYF; DNA: TGCGCCAGCAGCCAAGGTGGAGGTCCGGGCGAGCAGTACTTC
D: TRBD1; J: TRBJ2-3; V: TRBV4-1; length: 15; size: -; CDR3: CASSQTGVGTDTQYF; DNA: TGCGCCAGCAGCCAAACAGGGGTCGGCACAGATACGCAGTATTTT
D: TRBD2; J: TRBJ2-3; V: TRBV28; length: 14; size: -; CDR3: CASRQGLVVDTQYF; DNA: TGTGCCAGCAGACAGGGACTAGTTGTAGATACGCAGTATTTT
D: -; J: TRBJ2-1; V: TRBV9; length: 18; size: -; CDR3: CASSAGEFGAGGEREQFF; DNA: TGTGCCAGCAGCGCGGGGGAGTTTGGGGCAGGTGGTGAGAGAGAGCAGTTCTTC
D: TRBD1; J: TRBJ1-4; V: TRBV5-1; length: 15; size: -; CDR3: CASSLGGTGDEKLFF; DNA: TGCGCCAGCAGCTTAGGGGGGACAGGTGATGAAAAACTGTTTTTT
D: TRBD2; J: TRBJ2-3; V: TRBV9; length: 18; size: -; CDR3: CASSLRTSGAVGTDTQYF; DNA: TGTGCCAGCAGCCTTCGGACTAGCGGGGCCGTCGGCACAGATACGCAGTATTTT
D: TRBD2; J: TRBJ2-7; V: TRBV19; length: 15; size: -; CDR3: CASSIVGLGEDEQYF; DNA: TGTGCCAGTAGTATAGTGGGACTAGGGGAAGACGAGCAGTACTTC
D: -; J: TRBJ2-5; V: TRBV5-1; length: 13; size: -; CDR3: CASSLEGRETQYF; DNA: TGCGCCAGCAGCTTGGAAGGGAGGGAGACCCAGTACTTC
D: -; J: TRBJ1-6; V: TRBV6-1; length: 14; size: -; CDR3: CAEGGQQYNSPLHF; DNA: TGTGCCGAAGGGGGACAACAATATAATTCACCCCTCCACTTT
D: -; J: TRBJ1-2; V: TRBV11-2; length: 13; size: -; CDR3: CASSLEVNYGYTF; DNA: TGTGCCAGCAGCTTAGAGGTCAACTATGGCTACACCTTC
D: TRBD2; J: TRBJ2-7; V: TRBV27; length: 17; size: -; CDR3: CASSLVSGRAFSYEQYF; DNA: TGTGCCAGCAGTTTGGTTAGCGGGAGGGCTTTCTCCTACGAGCAGTACTTC
D: -; J: TRBJ2-1; V: TRBV7-3; length: 15; size: -; CDR3: CASSLQGTSYNEQFF; DNA: TGTGCCAGCAGCTTACAAGGGACTTCCTACAATGAGCAGTTCTTC
D: -; J: TRBJ2-1; V: TRBV6-6; length: 13; size: -; CDR3: CASSYQGTNEQFF; DNA: TGTGCCAGCAGTTACCAGGGGACCAATGAGCAGTTCTTC
D: TRBD2; J: TRBJ2-1; V: TRBV19; length: 15; size: -; CDR3: CASTPSGTRPNEQFF; DNA: TGTGCCAGTACCCCCTCTGGGACTAGACCTAATGAGCAGTTCTTC
D: -; J: TRBJ1-3; V: TRBV30; length: 15; size: -; CDR3: CAWSVGLYSGNTIYF; DNA: TGTGCCTGGAGTGTAGGTCTCTACTCTGGAAACACCATATATTTT
D: -; J: TRBJ1-2; V: TRBV5-5; length: 12; size: -; CDR3: CASSFRTDGYTF; DNA: TGTGCCAGCAGCTTCCGGACAGATGGCTACACCTTC
D: -; J: TRBJ2-7; V: TRBV4-1; length: 16; size: few; CDR3: CASSGGAVYSRYEQYF; DNA: TGCGCCAGCAGTGGGGGGGCAGTCTACTCACGCTACGAGCAGTACTTC
D: TRBD1; J: TRBJ1-1; V: TRBV29-1; length: 16; size: -; CDR3: CSVERTGGYGNTEAFF; DNA: TGCAGCGTTGAGAGAACAGGGGGCTATGGGAACACTGAAGCTTTCTTT
D: -; J: TRBJ1-4; V: TRBV6-5; length: 12; size: -; CDR3: CASRAPNEKLFF; DNA: TGTGCCAGTCGGGCCCCGAATGAAAAACTGTTTTTT
D: -; J: TRBJ2-5; V: TRBV7-3; length: 13; size: -; CDR3: CASSLTLQETQYF; DNA: TGTGCCAGCAGCTTAACGTTACAAGAGACCCAGTACTTC
D: -; J: TRBJ1-2; V: TRBV5-1; length: 14; size: -; CDR3: CASSRGEANYGYTF; DNA: TGCGCCAGCAGCCGTGGCGAGGCGAACTATGGCTACACCTTC